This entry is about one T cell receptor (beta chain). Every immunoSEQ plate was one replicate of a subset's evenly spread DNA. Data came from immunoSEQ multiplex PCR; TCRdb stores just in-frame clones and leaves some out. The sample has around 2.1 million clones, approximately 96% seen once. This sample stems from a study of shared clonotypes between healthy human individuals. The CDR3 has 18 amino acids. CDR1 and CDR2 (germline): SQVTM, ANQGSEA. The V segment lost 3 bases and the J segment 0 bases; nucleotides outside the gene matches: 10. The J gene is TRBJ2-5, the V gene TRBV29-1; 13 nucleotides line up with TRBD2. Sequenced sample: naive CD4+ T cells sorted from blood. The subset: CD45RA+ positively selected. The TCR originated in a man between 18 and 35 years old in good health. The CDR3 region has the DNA TGCAGCGTTGAGCGGCGGACTAGCGGGAGACGGTACCAAGAGACCCAGTACTTC. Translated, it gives CSVERRTSGRRYQETQYF.